These 3 T cell receptor beta chains were all obtained from the same sample, sequenced in a study of blood T cells in healthy people across ages. Primers used in a second PCR of roughly 6 to 11 cycles were a sample-barcoded 5' primer and a J-beta primer mix. TCRdb ran MiXCR on the 5' RACE reads and lists one entry per CDR3 protein. This table holds roughly 800,000 distinct CDR3 sequences, approximately 53% found once. The sequencing sample was made of blood. All receptors derive from a man at least 80 years old in good health.

In its sample, this clonotype was seen a few times. The chain combines TRBV21-1 with TRBJ1-5; TRBD1, the table's D call, was not compared with the DNA. TRBV21-1 is reported as a pseudogene. The CDR3 spans 17 residues. The CDR3 nucleotides are TGTGCCAGCAGCGCCCGGGACAGGGGCCGGAGCAATCAGCCCCAGCATTTT. It is translated as CASSARDRGRSNQPQHF.

V and J are TRBV27 and TRBJ2-5; TRBD1 is a possible D gene (5 bases). The end of the DNA aligns better with TRBJ2-7, so the J call may be wrong. CDR1 MNHEY and CDR2 SMNVEV come from the germline V gene (reference sequence). There are 15 residues in the CDR3. The CDR3 DNA reads TGTGCCAGCAGCAAGTCCCCAGGGCGTTGGGACGAGCAGTACTTC. It encodes CASSKSPGRWDEQYF.

This clonotype has just a few counts. In DNA form, the CDR3 reads TGCAGTGCAATTAATCCCCGGACGGGGACCTACGAGCAGTACTTC. Its translation: CSAINPRTGTYEQYF. The chain has TRBV20-1 and TRBJ2-7, with D possibly TRBD2 on 5 matching bases. V was pared by 6 bases and J by 2 bases, with 20 bases between. CDR3 length equals 15 residues. The germline gives CDR1 DFQATT, CDR2 SNEGSKA (reference sequence).